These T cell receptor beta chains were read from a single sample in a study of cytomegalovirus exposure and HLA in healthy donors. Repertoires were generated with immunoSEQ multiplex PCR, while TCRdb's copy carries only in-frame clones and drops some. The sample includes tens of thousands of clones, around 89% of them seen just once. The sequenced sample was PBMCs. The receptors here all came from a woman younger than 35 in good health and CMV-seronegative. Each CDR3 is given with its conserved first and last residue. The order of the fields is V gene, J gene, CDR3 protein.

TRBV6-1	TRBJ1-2	CASMVATGAYGYTF
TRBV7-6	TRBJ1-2	CASSPDSGYGYTF
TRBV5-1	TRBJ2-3	CASSLTADTQYF
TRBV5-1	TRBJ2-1	CASSLSSLAGGYNEQFF
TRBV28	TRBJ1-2	CASNGDRRVPLYGYTF
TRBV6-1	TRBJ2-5	CASSESTSGRIQETQYF
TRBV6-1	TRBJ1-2	CASSEYSLTGLLEGYTF
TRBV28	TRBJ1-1	CASRSDSGGTGSTEAFF
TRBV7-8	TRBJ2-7	CASSLVSATAGYEQYF
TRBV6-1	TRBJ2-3	CASSEDPGTGATDTQYF
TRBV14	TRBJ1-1	CASSPTLRSAEAFF
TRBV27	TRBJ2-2	CASSLPGVLNTGELFF
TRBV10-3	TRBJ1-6	CAISPQGYNSPLHF
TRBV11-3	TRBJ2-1	CASSLGLVNEQFF
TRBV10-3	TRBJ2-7	CAISQGTSGSYEQYF
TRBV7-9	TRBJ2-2	CASSSYTGELFF
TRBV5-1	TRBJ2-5	CASSFGTKQETQYF